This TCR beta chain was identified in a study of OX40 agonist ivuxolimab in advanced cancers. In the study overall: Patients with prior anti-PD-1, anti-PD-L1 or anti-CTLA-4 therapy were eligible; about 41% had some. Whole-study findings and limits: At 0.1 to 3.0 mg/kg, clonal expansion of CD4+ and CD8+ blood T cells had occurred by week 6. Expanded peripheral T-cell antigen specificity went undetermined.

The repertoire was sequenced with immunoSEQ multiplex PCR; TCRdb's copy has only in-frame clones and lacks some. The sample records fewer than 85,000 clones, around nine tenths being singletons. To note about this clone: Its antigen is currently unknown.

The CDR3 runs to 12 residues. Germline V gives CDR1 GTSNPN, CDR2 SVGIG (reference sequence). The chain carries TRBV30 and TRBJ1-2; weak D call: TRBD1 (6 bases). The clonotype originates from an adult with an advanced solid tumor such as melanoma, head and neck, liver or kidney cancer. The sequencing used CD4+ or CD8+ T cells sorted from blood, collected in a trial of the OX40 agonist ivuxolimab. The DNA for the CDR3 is TGTGTTGGGGAACGGGGGGCCTTTGGCTACACCTTC. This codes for CVGERGAFGYTF.